This is a list of T cell receptor beta chains from one sample in a study of immune heterogeneity within non-small cell lung tumors. TCRdb re-analysed the multiplex PCR reads in MiXCR, keeping a single row per CDR3 protein. The sample lists roughly 12,000 distinct CDR3 sequences, around a fifth occurring once. The specimen sequenced was lung tumor tissue. The receptors derive from a man in his sixties with non-small cell lung cancer. Both conserved end residues are part of each CDR3. A D gene is named only where the DNA matches it firmly. The size entry is marked missing in some rows and otherwise reads once, few, many or a size class.

J,D,size,V,CDR3,DNA
TRBJ1-1,NA,NA,TRBV14,CASSLGPTGAEAFF,TGTGCCAGCAGCCTAGGCCCTACCGGGGCTGAAGCTTTCTTT
TRBJ2-7,TRBD1,medium-sized,TRBV6-1,CASNRGQGAYEQYF,TGTGCCAGCAATCGGGGACAGGGGGCCTACGAGCAGTACTTC
TRBJ2-7,NA,medium-sized,TRBV6-1,CASSDSHEQYF,TGTGCCAGCAGTGATAGCCACGAGCAGTACTTC
TRBJ2-1,NA,medium-sized,TRBV20-1,CSARDPGPRDNEQFF,TGCAGTGCTAGAGATCCGGGCCCGAGGGATAATGAGCAGTTCTTC
TRBJ2-4,TRBD2,NA,TRBV15,CATSREGLAGDIQYF,TGTGCCACCAGCAGAGAAGGGCTAGCGGGTGACATTCAGTACTTC
TRBJ1-5,TRBD1,NA,TRBV19,CASNPISGQKNQPQHF,TGTGCCAGTAATCCTATTTCGGGACAGAAAAATCAGCCCCAGCATTTT
TRBJ1-3,TRBD1,NA,TRBV5-1,CASSQGQGNTIYF,TGCGCCAGCAGCCAGGGACAGGGAAACACCATATATTTT
TRBJ2-3,TRBD2,NA,TRBV9,CASSVGLAGVSDTQYF,TGTGCCAGCAGCGTAGGACTAGCGGGAGTCTCAGATACGCAGTATTTT
TRBJ1-1,NA,many,TRBV30,CAWSSSEAFF,TGTGCCTGGAGTTCGAGTGAAGCTTTCTTT
TRBJ1-2,NA,NA,TRBV2,CASSPGQWPGYTF,TGTGCCAGCAGCCCAGGTCAATGGCCCGGCTACACCTTC
TRBJ2-2,TRBD1,few,TRBV2,CASLRQGDTGELFF,TGTGCCAGCCTTAGACAGGGAGACACCGGGGAGCTGTTTTTT
TRBJ2-3,NA,few,TRBV20-1,CSAGGGGGTQYF,TGCAGTGCAGGGGGGGGGGGGGGGACGCAGTATTTT